This T cell receptor beta chain was observed in a study of blood T cell repertoires in COVID-19. The ends lost 3 bases at V and 4 bases at J; junction bases unmatched: 0. Per germline, CDR1 KGHSH and CDR2 LQKENI. The CDR3 runs 14 residues. Clones were sequenced by immunoSEQ multiplex PCR, and TCRdb holds only the in-frame ones, with some missing. The data hold 150,000 to 200,000 clones, with roughly 84% observed a single time. The cohort comprised adults aged about 18 to 100 years residing in some 24 US areas. Sequencing was done on a sample of PBMCs or T cells enriched from blood (not recorded which). This sequence was found in a man aged 55 to 69 who had recovered from COVID-19. This chain uses TRBV18 with TRBJ2-3, with 11 bases that match TRBD2. The CDR3 spells CASSPGLAADTQYF. CDR3 in DNA: TGTGCCAGCTCACCGGGACTAGCGGCAGATACGCAGTATTTT.